This T cell receptor beta chain was observed in a study of blood T cell repertoires in COVID-19 (TCRdb year 2020). For the study in its entirety: The collaborator samples originated in the United States, Italy and Spain and spanned the acute and convalescent phases of COVID-19. The prospective study material was composed of cDNA or gDNA derived from T cells, B-cell-depleted T cells, or PBMCs. Deeply sampled blood TCRbeta repertoires from subjects exposed to, actively infected with, or recovered from COVID-19 were included in the dataset. The repertoires were released in a freely available public database intended as a resource for research on the immune response to SARS-CoV-2. Samples came from the ongoing ImmuneRACE study (first 160 participants) plus 1,254 subjects from 6 global collaborators. A de-identified subject ID, COVID-19 status, age in years and sex were almost always included in the sample metadata. Where HLA class I and class II types were available, the types were taken from metadata supplied by the sample provider, not from assay-based typing. The full study reports these points: The amount of clinical and demographic metadata varied by source and participant and was provided uncurated.

With regard to this clone: Its binding antigen is unknown. No base qualities exist here, and no much larger clone lies one base off it.

Each collaborating institution followed its own protocols to collect whole blood in K2EDTA tubes. For TCRbeta analysis, collaborators shipped samples in one of three forms: frozen whole blood, isolated PBMCs, or DNA extracted from either of those sample types. Ends trimmed: V by 8 bases, J by 8 bases; bases unmatched to a gene: 8. The CDR3 covers 15 residues, taking in both the cysteine and the phenylalanine. Here the CDR3 DNA is all that survives: 45 bases in frame from base 1. CDR1 LGHDT and CDR2 YNNKEL were looked up in the germline V gene (reference sequence). The immunoSEQ Assay, a bias-controlled multiplex PCR, was used to amplify TCRbeta CDR3 regions from genomic DNA. In the source study's methods: The number of nucleated cells in each sample was estimated by amplification of reference gene primers within the assay. To quantify the absolute abundance of each unique TCRbeta CDR3 rearrangement, sequence reads were collapsed and filtered. For each sample, productive Simpson clonality was calculated by taking the square root of Simpson's diversity index across productive rearrangements. TCRdb holds this immuneACCESS table with in-frame rearrangements only. Some clones are missing; in checked studies, unresolved V genes explain under half, and the rest has no known cause. D and trimming were read from the DNA, whereas the V and J calls and clone size are those reported in that table. The sample records some 150,000 clones, less than 85% of which are singletons. Under 10% of the sample is in the top ten clones.

Recombination connected TRBV3-1 (or the pseudogene TRBV3-2) to TRBJ2-3; TRBD2 agrees with 15 junctional bases. Sequencing was done on a sample of peripheral blood. This sequence originates from a woman of 80 years or more in a cohort sampled during active or convalescent COVID-19. Here the CDR3 is given as CASARGLAGGFTQYF. The nucleotides read TGTGCCAGCGCAAGGGGACTAGCGGGGGGTTTTACGCAGTATTTT.